This T cell receptor (beta chain) comes out of a study of blood T cell repertoires in COVID-19. As for the study in general: Spain, Italy and the United States supplied samples that represented acute and convalescent COVID-19. Sources were T cells, B-cell-depleted T cells, or PBMCs; the material itself was cDNA or gDNA.

Only in-frame clones appear in the TCRdb table, and some are missing; sequencing was by immunoSEQ multiplex PCR. The sample lists roughly 70,000 clones, approximately 77% seen once, with approximately 2.5% in the top ten. From germline, CDR1 is LGHNA and CDR2 YNFKEQ. The CDR3 consists of 16 residues. Unmatched junction bases numbered 7, after V lost 0 bases and J lost 8 bases. The rearrangement links TRBV4-2 to TRBJ2-1; 10 bases line up with TRBD2. The sequencing sample was made of peripheral blood. The source is a man in his 70s with COVID-19, enrolled during active disease. CDR3 DNA: TGTGCCAGCAGCCAAGATTTACTAGCGGGGAGCGATGAGCAGTTCTTC. Translated: CASSQDLLAGSDEQFF.